Presented here are 22 T cell receptor beta chains from one specimen sequenced in a study of post-analysis software for immune sequencing data. These receptors' antigens are unknown. General observations from the study: Patients had higher frequencies than controls of five or six TRBV segments, including TRBV5-6, TRBV5-1 and TRBV20-1.

Carried by the TCR beta cDNA libraries were unique molecular identifiers. TCRdb recomputed calls from the PCR reads with MiXCR, one row per CDR3 protein. The table lists roughly 670,000 distinct CDR3 sequences, approximately 59% of them singletons. The sample comprised blood. The receptors originated from a girl aged 2-10 years with multiple sclerosis.

The table lists this clonotype with a few counts. The chain is built from TRBV5-5 and TRBJ2-4; 7 bases align to TRBD2. The germline V gene encodes CDR1 SGHKS and CDR2 YYEKEE (reference sequence). J gave up 5 bases and V 0 bases, and 5 bases lay outside the gene matches. The CDR3 has 15 residues. In nucleotides, the CDR3 is TGTGCCAGCAGCTTGGTGGGACTAACCCAAAACATTCAGTACTTC. Encoded protein: CASSLVGLTQNIQYF.

The V gene is TRBV5-6, the J gene TRBJ2-1; TRBD2 agrees at 10 bases. Germline V gives CDR1 SGHDT, CDR2 YYEEEE. V lost 4 bases and J lost 2; bases outside the gene matches: 6. CDR3 length equals 16 residues. CDR3 region: CASSGVLAGTYNEQFF. As DNA, the CDR3 is TGTGCCAGCAGCGGGGTACTAGCGGGGACCTACAATGAGCAGTTCTTC.

J is TRBJ2-3 and V is TRBV20-1, with 9 bases fitting TRBD2. Trimming at V came to 0 bases and at J to 3 bases, leaving 10 bases not matched to a gene. This CDR3 has 17 residues. Germline CDR1 reads DFQATT; CDR2 reads SNEGSKA (reference sequence). The CDR3 coding sequence is TGCAGTGCTAGAGATTCCCCCCGTAGCGGGAGTACAGATACGCAGTATTTT. It codes for CSARDSPRSGSTDTQYF.

The rearrangement uses TRBV12-3 or TRBV12-4 and TRBJ2-1; 12 bases agree with TRBD2. This CDR3 comprises 19 residues. Losses at the gene ends were 5 bases for V and 1 base for J; bases not matched to a gene: 12. The CDR3 DNA follows: TGTGCCAGCAGTACTCTGACTAGCGGGGGTTGGAAATCCTACAATGAGCAGTTCTTC. Translation gives CASSTLTSGGWKSYNEQFF.

The chain has TRBV12-3 or TRBV12-4 and TRBJ2-1, with D perhaps TRBD1 (5 bases). Trimming stripped 5 bases from V and 4 bases from J, with 15 bases between. CDR3 length: 15 amino acids. The CDR3 DNA is TGTGCCAGCAGTAAATTGCAGGGAAATTACAATGAGCAGTTCTTC. It encodes CASSKLQGNYNEQFF.

V gene TRBV5-1 combines with J gene TRBJ2-3; 10 nucleotides line up with TRBD2. In germline, CDR1 is SGHRS, CDR2 YFSETQ. J gave up 3 bases and V 0 bases, and 7 bases lay outside the gene matches. The CDR3 is 17 amino acids. DNA of the CDR3: TGCGCCAGCAGCTTGGTCCTAGCGGGGGTTCGGACAGATACGCAGTATTTT. Protein product: CASSLVLAGVRTDTQYF.

This clonotype came up a few times. The V and J genes are TRBV20-1 and TRBJ2-1; D gene unclear. Germline CDR1 is DFQATT and CDR2 is SNEGSKA (reference sequence). This CDR3 contains 14 residues. Trimming shortened V by 7 bases and J by 8 bases, and 21 bases separated the two germline ends. CDR3 in amino acids: CSVQVGAPSDEQFF. CDR3 coding DNA: TGCAGTGTCCAGGTAGGAGCTCCTTCCGATGAGCAGTTCTTC.

This clonotype occurred a few times. The chain couples TRBV24-1 to TRBJ1-5; the D gene is possibly TRBD1 (6 bases). Germline CDR1 reads KGHDR; CDR2 reads SFDVKD. The CDR3 extends over 13 amino acids. Between the trimmed V and J ends, which lost 12 bases and 10 bases, there was a span of 21 bases. As DNA, the CDR3 is TGTGCCGCTCAAGGACAGCTAGCCGGCCCCCAGCATTTT. Amino acids: CAAQGQLAGPQHF.

V usage is TRBV30 and J usage is TRBJ1-5; D unclear. This CDR3 is built from 12 residues. V lost 1 base and J 7 bases, leaving 8 bases between the germline ends. Germline CDR1 GTSNPN, CDR2 SVGIG (reference sequence). The CDR3 region is CAWSGDEQPQHF. Written as DNA, the CDR3 is TGTGCCTGGAGTGGGGATGAACAGCCCCAGCATTTT. The variable domain in full, with the rest retrieved from reference TRBV30 and TRBJ1-5, is SQTIHQWPATLVQPVGSPLSLECTVEGTSNPNLYWYRQAAGRGLQLLFYSVGIGQISSEVPQNLSASRPQDRQFILSSKKLLLSDSGFYLCAWSGDEQPQHFGDGTRLSIL.

The V call is TRBV4-1, the J call TRBJ1-1, with a tentative D call TRBD1 (6 bases). Trimming shortened V by 1 base and J by 0 bases, and 21 bases separated the two germline ends. The CDR3 loop spans 19 amino acids. The germline CDR1 and CDR2 sequences are MGHRA and YSYEKL. CDR3 sequence reads: CASSQGGGQWGMVNTEAFF. The CDR3 nucleotides are TGCGCCAGCAGCCAAGGAGGAGGACAGTGGGGCATGGTGAACACTGAAGCTTTCTTT.

The rearrangement joins TRBV12-3 or TRBV12-4 to TRBJ2-3; D gene uncertain. The CDR3 totals 16 residues. Trimming cost V 6 bases and J 1 base, with 17 bases left between them. The CDR3 DNA is TGTGCCAGCAGCCAAGTGTTGGGTCTCGGCACAGATACGCAGTATTTT. This encodes CASSQVLGLGTDTQYF.

J is TRBJ2-3 and V is TRBV10-3, with TRBD1 identical over 8 bases. The CDR3 has 14 residues. V shed 6 bases and J 1 base; nucleotides not matched to a gene: 3. Per germline, CDR1 ENHRY and CDR2 SYGVKD. The CDR3 DNA reads as TGTGCCATCAGCAAACAGGGGGGCACAGATACGCAGTATTTT. Protein: CAISKQGGTDTQYF.

This clonotype appeared a few times. This chain links TRBV7-9 with TRBJ1-2; 9 bases fit TRBD1. The CDR3 is made up of 13 amino acids. CDR1 is SEHNR and CDR2 is FQNEAQ in the germline V gene (reference sequence). Trimming took 3 bases from V and 6 from J; bases not matched to a gene: 2. For the CDR3, the DNA is TGTGCCAGCAGCTTGGACAGGGGTGATGGCTACACCTTC. Translation: CASSLDRGDGYTF.

The chain joins TRBV7-3 to TRBJ2-3, with unresolved D. CDR3 length: 16 amino acids. V was shortened by 8 bases and J by 0 bases, with 18 bases between the two germline ends. Germline values: CDR1 SGHTA, CDR2 FQGTGA. The DNA for the CDR3 is TGTGCCAGCTCCCAAATGGACGCCTCGAGCACAGATACGCAGTATTTT. Its translation is CASSQMDASSTDTQYF.

This clonotype was picked up one time. The chain has TRBV29-1 and TRBJ1-1; D not certain. With 2 bases removed from V and 0 bases from J, the gap between germline ends came to 7 bases. The CDR3 runs 13 residues. The germline gives CDR1 SQVTM, CDR2 ANQGSEA. The CDR3: CSVERLLNTEAFF. The CDR3 DNA reads as TGCAGCGTTGAACGCTTACTGAACACTGAAGCTTTCTTT.

The V gene is TRBV5-6, the J gene TRBJ2-7; 7 bases map to TRBD1. Germline CDR1 and CDR2: SGHDT and YYEEEE. CDR3 length equals 14 residues. Losses at the gene ends were 9 bases for V and 3 bases for J; bases not matched to a gene: 12. The CDR3 spells CATSQWGQYYEQYF. The CDR3 DNA reads TGTGCCACCTCCCAGTGGGGACAGTACTACGAGCAGTACTTC. Using reference TRBV5-6 and TRBJ2-7 for the parts outside the CDR3, the full variable domain is DAGVTQSPTHLIKTRGQQVTLRCSPKSGHDTVSWYQQALGQGPQFIFQYYEEEERQRGNFPDRFSGHQFPNYSSELNVNALLLGDSALYLCATSQWGQYYEQYFGPGTRLTVT.

This clonotype was counted only a few times. V gene TRBV30 combines with J gene TRBJ2-5; D not resolved. The CDR3 is 12 amino acids. V dropped 3 bases and J dropped 5 bases, with 10 bases sitting between them. The germline gives CDR1 GTSNPN, CDR2 SVGIG (reference sequence). CDR3 residues: CAWRGKWETQYF. The CDR3 DNA reads as TGTGCCTGGAGAGGCAAATGGGAGACCCAGTACTTC.

The chain joins TRBV29-1 to TRBJ2-1; D is unresolved. Trimming pared 3 bases from V and 1 base from J, leaving 7 bases between. This CDR3 contains 13 residues. Germline CDR1 is SQVTM and CDR2 is ANQGSEA. In nucleotides, the CDR3 is TGCAGCGTTGAGGAAACTTCCTACAATGAGCAGTTCTTC. Its translation: CSVEETSYNEQFF.

The chain employs TRBV25-1 and TRBJ2-1; perhaps TRBD2 as D (5 bases). Germline loops: CDR1 MGHDK, CDR2 SYGVNS. CDR3 length: 12 residues. Trimming shortened V by 7 bases and J by 8 bases, and 12 bases separated the two germline ends. CDR3 sequence: CASTRIGDEQFF. CDR3 DNA sequence: TGTGCCAGCACTCGCATCGGGGATGAGCAGTTCTTC.

CDR3 amino acids: CSVGSGGAPEETQYF. For the CDR3, the DNA is TGCAGCGTTGGGTCGGGTGGGGCCCCCGAAGAGACCCAGTACTTC. The chain employs TRBV29-1 and TRBJ2-5, with D perhaps matching TRBD1 (5 bases). CDR3 length equals 15 residues. Germline-derived CDR1 and CDR2 are SQVTM and ANQGSEA. Trimming stripped 4 bases from V and 3 bases from J, with 18 bases between. The complete variable domain, with remaining parts taken from reference TRBV29-1 and TRBJ2-5, reads SAVISQKPSRDICQRGTSLTIQCQVDSQVTMMFWYRQQPGQSLTLIATANQGSEATYESGFVIDKFPISRPNLTFSTLTVSNMSPEDSSIYLCSVGSGGAPEETQYFGPGTRLLVL.

Notes on this clonotype: Likely a read error: the CDR3 ends without its conserved phenylalanine or tryptophan. In nucleotides, the CDR3 is TGTGCCAGCAGCTTGAACAGGGAGAGGGATGGCTACACCTCC. Its protein is CASSLNRERDGYTS. The chain couples TRBV11-1 to TRBJ1-2; weak D call: TRBD1 (6 bases). Trimming took 3 bases from V and 6 from J, leaving 14 bases between them. The germline CDR1 and CDR2 sequences are SGHAT and FQDESV (reference sequence). This CDR3 has 14 residues.

The V call is TRBV20-1, the J call TRBJ2-5; 10 bases fit TRBD2. The closer fit of TRBJ2-7 to the DNA end suggests the J call may be wrong. CDR1 is DFQATT and CDR2 is SNEGSKA in the germline V gene (reference sequence). CDR3 size: 16 residues. CDR3 in amino acids: CSVRLAGDRPSYEQYF. The DNA for the CDR3 is TGCAGTGTTAGGCTAGCGGGAGATAGGCCCTCCTACGAGCAGTACTTC.